This T cell receptor beta chain was recovered during a study of human T cells and chemical hapten exposure. Study-wide background: There were per-sample TCR yield variations, arising mainly from small pooled library volume differences.

Time point meaning: patch test 1, 2 weeks after DPC sensitization. Documented treatment: therapeutic diphenylcyclopropenone sensitization with weekly scalp DPC. Alopecia patients, 18 to 70 years old and DPC-suitable, served as donors. This clonotype has a count of ten or more. Losses at the gene ends were 4 bases for V and 4 bases for J; bases not matched to a gene: 5. There are 14 residues in the CDR3. Each cDNA molecule in the library carried unique molecular identifiers. In the original analysis: From around 25,000 to 690,000 TCRs were found per sample, with a median of about 100,000. TCRdb reanalysed the RACE reads using MiXCR and keeps one entry per CDR3 protein. The V and J calls and clone size are TCRdb's, not the authors'. The sample holds fewer than 500,000 distinct CDR3 sequences, roughly 4.8% seen once.

V and J are TRBV12-3 or TRBV12-4 and TRBJ1-2; the match to TRBD1 covers 8 bases. This clonotype was sampled from a woman in her forties or fifties with alopecia areata. Some clones in this sample may be carry-over from other donors' samples. Specimen: whole blood, collected in connection with sensitization to the hapten diphenylcyclopropenone (DPC). The CDR3 is CASSSGDRRYGYTF. The CDR3 bases are TGTGCCAGCAGTTCCGGGGACAGGCGCTATGGCTACACCTTC.